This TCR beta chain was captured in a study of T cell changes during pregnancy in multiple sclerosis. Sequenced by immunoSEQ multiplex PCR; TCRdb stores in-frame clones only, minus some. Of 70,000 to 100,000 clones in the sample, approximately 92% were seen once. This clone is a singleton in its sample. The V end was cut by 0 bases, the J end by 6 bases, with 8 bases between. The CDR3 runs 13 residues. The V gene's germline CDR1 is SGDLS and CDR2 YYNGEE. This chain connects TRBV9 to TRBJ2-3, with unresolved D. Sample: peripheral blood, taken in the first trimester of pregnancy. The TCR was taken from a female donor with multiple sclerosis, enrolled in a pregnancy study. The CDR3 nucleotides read TGTGCCAGCAGCGTAGGTTTTCAGGATACGCAGTATTTT. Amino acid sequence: CASSVGFQDTQYF.